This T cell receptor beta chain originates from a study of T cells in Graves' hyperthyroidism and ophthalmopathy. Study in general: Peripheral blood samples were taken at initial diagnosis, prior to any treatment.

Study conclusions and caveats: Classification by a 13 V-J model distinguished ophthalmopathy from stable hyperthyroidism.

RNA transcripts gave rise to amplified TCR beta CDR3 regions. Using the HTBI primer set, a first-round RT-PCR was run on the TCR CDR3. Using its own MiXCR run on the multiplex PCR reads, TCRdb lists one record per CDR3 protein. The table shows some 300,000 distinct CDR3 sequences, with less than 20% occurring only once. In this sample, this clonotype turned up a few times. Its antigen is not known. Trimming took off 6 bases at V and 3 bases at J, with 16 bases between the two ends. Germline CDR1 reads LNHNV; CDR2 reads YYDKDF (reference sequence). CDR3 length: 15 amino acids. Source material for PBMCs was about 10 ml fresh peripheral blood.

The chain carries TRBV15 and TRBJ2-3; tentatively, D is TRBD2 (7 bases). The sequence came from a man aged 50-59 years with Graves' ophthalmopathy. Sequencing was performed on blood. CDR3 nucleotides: TGTGCCACCAGTCCGGCCGGGGGGCTGACAGATACGCAGTATTTT. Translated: CATSPAGGLTDTQYF.